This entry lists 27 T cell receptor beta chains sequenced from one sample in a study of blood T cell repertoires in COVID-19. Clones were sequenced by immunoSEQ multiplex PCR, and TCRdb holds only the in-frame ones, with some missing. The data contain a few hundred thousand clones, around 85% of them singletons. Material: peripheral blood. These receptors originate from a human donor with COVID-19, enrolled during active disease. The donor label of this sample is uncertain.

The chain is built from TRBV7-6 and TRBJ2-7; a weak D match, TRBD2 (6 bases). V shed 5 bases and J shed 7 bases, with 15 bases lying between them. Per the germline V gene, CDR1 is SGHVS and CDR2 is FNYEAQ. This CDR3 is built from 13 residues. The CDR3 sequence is CASSLDSAGEQYF. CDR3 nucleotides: TGTGCCAGCAGCCTAGATAGCGCGGGGGAGCAGTACTTC.

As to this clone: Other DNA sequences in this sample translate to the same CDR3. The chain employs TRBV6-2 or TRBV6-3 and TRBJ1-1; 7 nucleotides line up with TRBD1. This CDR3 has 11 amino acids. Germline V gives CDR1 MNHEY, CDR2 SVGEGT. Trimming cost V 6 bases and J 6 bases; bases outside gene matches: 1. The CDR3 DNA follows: TGTGCCAGCAGCCAGGGGGCTGAAGCTTTCTTT. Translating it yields CASSQGAEAFF.

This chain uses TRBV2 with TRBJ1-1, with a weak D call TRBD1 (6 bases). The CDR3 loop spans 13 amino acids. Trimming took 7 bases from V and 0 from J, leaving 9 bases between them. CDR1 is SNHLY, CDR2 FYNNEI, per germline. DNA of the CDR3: TGTGCCAGCAAAGGACAGCTGAACACTGAAGCTTTCTTT. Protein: CASKGQLNTEAFF.

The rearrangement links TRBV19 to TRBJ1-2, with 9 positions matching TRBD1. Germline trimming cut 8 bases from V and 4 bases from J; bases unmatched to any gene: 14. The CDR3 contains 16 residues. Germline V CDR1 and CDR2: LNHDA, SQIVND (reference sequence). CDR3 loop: CASSQGGGQGAYGYTF. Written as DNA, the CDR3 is TGTGCCAGTTCCCAGGGGGGGGGACAGGGCGCCTATGGCTACACCTTC.

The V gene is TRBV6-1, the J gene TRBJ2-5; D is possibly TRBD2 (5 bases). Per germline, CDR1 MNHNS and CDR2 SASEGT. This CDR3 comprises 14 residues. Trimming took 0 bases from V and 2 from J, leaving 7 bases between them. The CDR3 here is CASSEASGQETQYF. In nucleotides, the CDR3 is TGTGCCAGCAGTGAAGCAAGCGGACAAGAGACCCAGTACTTC.

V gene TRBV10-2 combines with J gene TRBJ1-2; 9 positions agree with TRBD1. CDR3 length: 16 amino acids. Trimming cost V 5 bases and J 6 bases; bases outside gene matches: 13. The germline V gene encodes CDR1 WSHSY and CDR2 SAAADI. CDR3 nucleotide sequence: TGCGCCAGCAGTCGTCCGGGACAGGGAGATTCCCATGGCTACACCTTC. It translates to CASSRPGQGDSHGYTF.

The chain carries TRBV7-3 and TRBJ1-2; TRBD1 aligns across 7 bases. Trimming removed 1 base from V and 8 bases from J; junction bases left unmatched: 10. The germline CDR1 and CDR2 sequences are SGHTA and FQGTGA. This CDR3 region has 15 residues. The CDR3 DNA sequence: TGTGCCAGCAGCTTAAGTACAGGGGAAATGGGAGGCTACACCTTC. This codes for CASSLSTGEMGGYTF. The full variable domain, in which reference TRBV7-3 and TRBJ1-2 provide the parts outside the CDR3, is GAGVSQTPSNKVTEKGKYVELRCDPISGHTALYWYRQSLGQGPEFLIYFQGTGAADDSGLPNDRFFAVRPEGSVSTLKIQRTERGDSAVYLCASSLSTGEMGGYTFGSGTRLTVV.

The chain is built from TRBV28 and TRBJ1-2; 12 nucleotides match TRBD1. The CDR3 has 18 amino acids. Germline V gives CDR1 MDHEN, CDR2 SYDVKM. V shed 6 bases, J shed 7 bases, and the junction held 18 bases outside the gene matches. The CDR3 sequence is CASRSGTGGAVGFRGYTF. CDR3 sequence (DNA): TGTGCCAGCAGATCCGGGACAGGGGGCGCGGTCGGTTTTCGTGGCTACACCTTC.

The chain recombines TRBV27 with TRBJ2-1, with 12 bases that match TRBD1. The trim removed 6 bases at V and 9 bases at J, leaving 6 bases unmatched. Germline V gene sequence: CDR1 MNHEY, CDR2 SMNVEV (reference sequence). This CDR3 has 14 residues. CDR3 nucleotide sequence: TGTGCCAGCAGGTCGCTGGGACAGGGGGCTGAGCAGTTCTTC. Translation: CASRSLGQGAEQFF.

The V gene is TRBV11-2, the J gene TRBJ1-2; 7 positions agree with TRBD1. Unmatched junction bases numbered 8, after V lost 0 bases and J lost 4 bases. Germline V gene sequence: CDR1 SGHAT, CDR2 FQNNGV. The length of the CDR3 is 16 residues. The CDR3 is CASSLDAGGTSYGYTF. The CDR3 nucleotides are TGTGCCAGCAGCTTAGATGCAGGGGGGACTTCCTATGGCTACACCTTC.

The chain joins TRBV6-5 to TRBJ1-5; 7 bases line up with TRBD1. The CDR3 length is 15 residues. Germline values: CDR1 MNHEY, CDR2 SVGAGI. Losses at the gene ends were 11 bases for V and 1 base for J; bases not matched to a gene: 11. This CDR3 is CAGATGTVSNQPQHF. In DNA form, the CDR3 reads TGTGCCGGGGCCACCGGGACAGTGAGCAATCAGCCCCAGCATTTT.

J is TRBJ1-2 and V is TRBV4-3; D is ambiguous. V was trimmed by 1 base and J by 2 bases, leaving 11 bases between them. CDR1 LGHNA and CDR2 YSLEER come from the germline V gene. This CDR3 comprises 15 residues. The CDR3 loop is CASSQAAAGNYGYTF. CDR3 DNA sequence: TGCGCCAGCAGCCAAGCTGCTGCGGGGAACTATGGCTACACCTTC.

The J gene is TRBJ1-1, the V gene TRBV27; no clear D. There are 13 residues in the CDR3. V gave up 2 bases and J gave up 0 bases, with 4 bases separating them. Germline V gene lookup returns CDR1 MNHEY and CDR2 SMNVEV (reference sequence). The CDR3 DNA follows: TGTGCCAGCAGTTTACAGGTGAACACTGAAGCTTTCTTT. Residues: CASSLQVNTEAFF.

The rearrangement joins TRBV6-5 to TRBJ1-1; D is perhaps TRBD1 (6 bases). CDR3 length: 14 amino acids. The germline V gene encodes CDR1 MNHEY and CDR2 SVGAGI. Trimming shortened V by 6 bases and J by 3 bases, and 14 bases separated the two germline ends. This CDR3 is CASRPVQGHTEAFF. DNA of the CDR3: TGTGCCAGCAGGCCGGTTCAGGGGCACACTGAAGCTTTCTTT.

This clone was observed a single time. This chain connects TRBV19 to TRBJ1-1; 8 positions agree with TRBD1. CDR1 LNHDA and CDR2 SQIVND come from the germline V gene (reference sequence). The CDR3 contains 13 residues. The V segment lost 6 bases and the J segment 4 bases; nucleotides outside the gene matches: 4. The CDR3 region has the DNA TGTGCCAGTAGAGACGACAGGGGCACTGAAGCTTTCTTT. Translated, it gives CASRDDRGTEAFF.

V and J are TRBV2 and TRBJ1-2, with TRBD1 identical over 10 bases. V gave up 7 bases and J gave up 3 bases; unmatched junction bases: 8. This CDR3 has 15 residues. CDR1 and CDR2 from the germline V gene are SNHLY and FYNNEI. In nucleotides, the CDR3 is TGTGCCAGCACCGAAGGGACAGGGGTTTACTATGGCTACACCTTC. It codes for CASTEGTGVYYGYTF. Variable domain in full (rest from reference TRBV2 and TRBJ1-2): EPEVTQTPSHQVTQMGQEVILRCVPISNHLYFYWYRQILGQKVEFLVSFYNNEISEKSEIFDDQFSVERPDGSNFTLKIRSTKLEDSAMYFCASTEGTGVYYGYTFGSGTRLTVV.

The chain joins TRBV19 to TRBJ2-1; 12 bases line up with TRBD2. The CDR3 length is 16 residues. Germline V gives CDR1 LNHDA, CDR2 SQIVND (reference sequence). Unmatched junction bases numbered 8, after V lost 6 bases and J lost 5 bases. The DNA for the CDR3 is TGTGCCAGTAGCTCTTCTAGCGGGAGGGGGAACAATGAGCAGTTCTTC. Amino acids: CASSSSSGRGNNEQFF.

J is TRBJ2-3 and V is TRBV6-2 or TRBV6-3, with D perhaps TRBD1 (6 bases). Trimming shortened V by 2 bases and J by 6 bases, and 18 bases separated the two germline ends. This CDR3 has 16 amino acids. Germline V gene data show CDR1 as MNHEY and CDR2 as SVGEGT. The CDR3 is CASSYQGTKGKDTQYF. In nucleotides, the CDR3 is TGTGCCAGCAGTTACCAGGGGACCAAAGGGAAGGATACGCAGTATTTT.

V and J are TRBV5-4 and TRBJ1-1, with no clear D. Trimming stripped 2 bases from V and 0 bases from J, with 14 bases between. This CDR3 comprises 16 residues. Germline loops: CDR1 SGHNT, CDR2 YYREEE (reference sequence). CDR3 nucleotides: TGTGCCAGCAGCTTTACCCCAACCTTAGTGAACACTGAAGCTTTCTTT. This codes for CASSFTPTLVNTEAFF.

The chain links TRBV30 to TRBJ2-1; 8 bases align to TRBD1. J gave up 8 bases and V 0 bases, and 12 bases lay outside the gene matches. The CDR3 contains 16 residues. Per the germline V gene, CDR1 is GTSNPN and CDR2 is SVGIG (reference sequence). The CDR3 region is CAWSVPLRTGRDEQFF. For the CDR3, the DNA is TGTGCCTGGAGTGTCCCCTTACGGACAGGGCGGGATGAGCAGTTCTTC.

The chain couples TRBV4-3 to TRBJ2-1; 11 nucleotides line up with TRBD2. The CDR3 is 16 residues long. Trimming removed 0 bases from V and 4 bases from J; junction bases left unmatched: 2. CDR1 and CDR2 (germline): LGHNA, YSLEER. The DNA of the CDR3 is TGCGCCAGCAGCCAAGAGGGACTAGCGGCGTACAATGAGCAGTTCTTC. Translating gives CASSQEGLAAYNEQFF.

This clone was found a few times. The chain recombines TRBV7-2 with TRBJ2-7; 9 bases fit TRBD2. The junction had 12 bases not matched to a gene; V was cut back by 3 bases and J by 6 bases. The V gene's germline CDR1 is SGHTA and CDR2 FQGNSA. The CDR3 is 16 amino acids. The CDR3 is CASSFSLSSGRSEQYF. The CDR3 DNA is TGTGCCAGCAGCTTCTCCTTATCCAGCGGGAGGAGCGAGCAGTACTTC.

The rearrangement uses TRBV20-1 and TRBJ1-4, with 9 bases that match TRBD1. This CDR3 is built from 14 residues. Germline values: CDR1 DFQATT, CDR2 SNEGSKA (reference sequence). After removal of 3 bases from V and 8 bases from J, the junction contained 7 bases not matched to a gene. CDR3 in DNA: TGCAGTGCTAGTCGGACAGGGGAAGGGGAAAAACTGTTTTTT. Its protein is CSASRTGEGEKLFF.

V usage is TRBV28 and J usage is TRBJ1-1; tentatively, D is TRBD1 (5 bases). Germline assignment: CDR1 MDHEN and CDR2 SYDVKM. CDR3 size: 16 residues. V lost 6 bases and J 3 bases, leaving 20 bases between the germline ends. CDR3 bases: TGTGCCAGCAGCCCTCGGCGGGGGGGGACTTACACTGAAGCTTTCTTT. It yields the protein CASSPRRGGTYTEAFF.

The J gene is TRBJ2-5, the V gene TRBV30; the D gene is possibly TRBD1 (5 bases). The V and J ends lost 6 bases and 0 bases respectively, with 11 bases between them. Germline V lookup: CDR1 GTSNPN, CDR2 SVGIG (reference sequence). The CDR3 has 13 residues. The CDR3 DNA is TGTGCCTGTCCCAGGGCGAACCAAGAGACCCAGTACTTC. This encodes CACPRANQETQYF. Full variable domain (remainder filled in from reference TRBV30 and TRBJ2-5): SQTIHQWPATLVQPVGSPLSLECTVEGTSNPNLYWYRQAAGRGLQLLFYSVGIGQISSEVPQNLSASRPQDRQFILSSKKLLLSDSGFYLCACPRANQETQYFGPGTRLLVL.

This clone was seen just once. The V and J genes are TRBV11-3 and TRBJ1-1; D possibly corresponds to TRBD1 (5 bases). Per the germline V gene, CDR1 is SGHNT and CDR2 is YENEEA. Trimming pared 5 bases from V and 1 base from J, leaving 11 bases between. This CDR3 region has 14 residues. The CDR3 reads CASSRGRGNTEAFF. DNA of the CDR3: TGTGCCAGCAGCCGCGGTAGGGGGAACACTGAAGCTTTCTTT. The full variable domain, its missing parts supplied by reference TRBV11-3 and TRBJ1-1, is EAGVVQSPRYKIIEKKQPVAFWCNPISGHNTLYWYLQNLGQGPELLIRYENEEAVDDSQLPKDRFSAERLKGVDSTLKIQPAELGDSAVYLCASSRGRGNTEAFFGQGTRLTVV.

For the CDR3, the DNA is TGTGCCAGCTCACCAGGGGGTGCAGGGGCAAACACCGGGGAGCTGTTTTTT. Protein sequence: CASSPGGAGANTGELFF. The rearrangement uses TRBV18 and TRBJ2-2, with D maybe TRBD1 (6 bases). The V gene's germline CDR1 is KGHSH and CDR2 LQKENI. The V gene lost 2 bases and the J gene lost 2 bases, with 15 bases spanning the gap. This CDR3 is 17 amino acids long. Supplemented by reference TRBV18 and TRBJ2-2, the full variable domain reads NAGVMQNPRHLVRRRGQEARLRCSPMKGHSHVYWYRQLPEEGLKFMVYLQKENIIDESGMPKERFSAEFPKEGPSILRIQQVVRGDSAAYFCASSPGGAGANTGELFFGEGSRLTVL.